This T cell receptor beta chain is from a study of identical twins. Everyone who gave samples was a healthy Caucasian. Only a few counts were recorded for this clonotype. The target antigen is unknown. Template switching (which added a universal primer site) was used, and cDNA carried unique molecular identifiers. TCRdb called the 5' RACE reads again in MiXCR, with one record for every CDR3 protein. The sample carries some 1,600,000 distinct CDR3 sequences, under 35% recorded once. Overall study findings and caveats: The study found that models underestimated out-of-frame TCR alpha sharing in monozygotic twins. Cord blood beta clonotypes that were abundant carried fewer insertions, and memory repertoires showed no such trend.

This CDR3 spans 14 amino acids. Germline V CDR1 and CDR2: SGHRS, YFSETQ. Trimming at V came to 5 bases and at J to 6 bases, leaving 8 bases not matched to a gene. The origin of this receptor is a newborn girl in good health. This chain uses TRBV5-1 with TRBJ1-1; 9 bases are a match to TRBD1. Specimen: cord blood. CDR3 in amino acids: CASRTRQGESEAFF. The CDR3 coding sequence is TGCGCCAGCAGGACACGACAGGGGGAGTCTGAAGCTTTCTTT.